Sequencing of this TCR beta chain was carried out in a study of T-cell memory formation after mild COVID-19. V was clipped by 5 bases and J by 0 bases, with 15 bases between them. This CDR3 spans 15 amino acids. Germline CDR1 reads SGHRS; CDR2 reads YFSETQ. Using constant-segment primers, 5'RACE produced TCR alpha and TCR beta cDNA libraries carrying sample barcodes and UMIs. Via MiXCR, TCRdb re-called the 5' RACE reads, giving one row per CDR3 protein. Of around 55,000 distinct CDR3 sequences in the sample, around a tenth were seen once. Sequencing used PBMCs or a T cell subset sorted from them (not recorded which). This sequence joins TRBV5-1 and TRBJ2-7; either TRBD1 or TRBD2 may supply D (5 bases each). The clonotype was recovered from a man in his late teens or twenties who had mild COVID-19 (a few samples of this study predate the infection). Cell type and time point are not known. The DNA for the CDR3 is TGCGCCAGCAGTCCTGGGACCTATAGCTCCTACGAGCAGTACTTC. Its translation: CASSPGTYSSYEQYF.